This T cell receptor (beta chain) was documented in a study of blood T cell repertoires in COVID-19. Study at large: Both acute and convalescent COVID-19 samples were obtained from the United States, Italy and Spain. From T cells, B-cell-depleted T cells, or PBMCs came the material, which was cDNA or gDNA.

In the authors' workflow: Researchers report that nucleated cell counts were estimated from reference gene primer amplification. Data came from immunoSEQ multiplex PCR; TCRdb stores just in-frame clones and leaves some out. V and J calls and clone size are given by that table; D and trimming were obtained from the DNA. Of approximately 190,000 clones in the sample, about four fifths were seen once. This CDR3 is built from 15 residues. Germline V gene lookup returns CDR1 LNHDA and CDR2 SQIVND (reference sequence). Trimming at V came to 6 bases and at J to 5 bases, leaving 9 bases not matched to a gene. The count of this clone is one.

The sequenced sample consisted of peripheral blood. The chain combines TRBV19 with TRBJ2-7; 11 nucleotides match TRBD2. The TCR was taken from a woman aged 65 to 85 with active or convalescent COVID-19. The CDR3 sequence: CASRSTSGRYNEQYF. CDR3 coding DNA: TGTGCCAGTAGGTCCACTAGCGGGAGATATAACGAGCAGTACTTC.